This T cell receptor beta chain was retrieved from a study of blood T cell repertoires in COVID-19. Study-level information: Samples taken during acute and convalescent COVID-19 were collected in the United States, Italy and Spain. The cDNA or gDNA used as material had been derived from T cells, B-cell-depleted T cells, or PBMCs.

The V gene's germline CDR1 is MGHRA and CDR2 YSYEKL. The CDR3 contains 15 residues. V lost 1 base to trimming and J lost 5 bases; unmatched junction nucleotides: 5. Assay: immunoSEQ multiplex PCR; the TCRdb copy retains only in-frame clones and omits some. The sample holds a few hundred thousand clones; 90% are singletons and the top ten take under 2.5%. V and J are TRBV4-1 and TRBJ2-5, with 9 nucleotides matching TRBD1. This TCR derives from a woman in her sixties with COVID-19, enrolled during active disease. Sequencing used peripheral blood. The CDR3 DNA reads as TGCGCCAGCAGCCAAGGCACAGGGGGCGGGGAGACCCAGTACTTC. Translation: CASSQGTGGGETQYF.